This T cell receptor (beta chain) originates from a study of T cells expressing NK-cell markers. With the 5' RACE reads reprocessed, TCRdb shows one record per CDR3 protein and no DNA. Listed are about 370,000 distinct CDR3 sequences; about 10% falls within the top ten. This CDR3 spans 16 amino acids. CDR1 is SGHVS and CDR2 is FNYEAQ in the germline V gene. The chain uses TRBV7-6 and TRBJ2-3; TCRdb indicates TRBD2, and absent DNA this call remains unverified. This receptor was taken from a woman between 50 and 59 years old in good health. Sequencing was done on a sample of blood T cells: a sorted CD56 or NKG2C T cell subset, CD4+ or CD8+ T cells, or bulk PBMC T cells (not recorded which). CDR3 region: CASSKGPAENTDTQYF.